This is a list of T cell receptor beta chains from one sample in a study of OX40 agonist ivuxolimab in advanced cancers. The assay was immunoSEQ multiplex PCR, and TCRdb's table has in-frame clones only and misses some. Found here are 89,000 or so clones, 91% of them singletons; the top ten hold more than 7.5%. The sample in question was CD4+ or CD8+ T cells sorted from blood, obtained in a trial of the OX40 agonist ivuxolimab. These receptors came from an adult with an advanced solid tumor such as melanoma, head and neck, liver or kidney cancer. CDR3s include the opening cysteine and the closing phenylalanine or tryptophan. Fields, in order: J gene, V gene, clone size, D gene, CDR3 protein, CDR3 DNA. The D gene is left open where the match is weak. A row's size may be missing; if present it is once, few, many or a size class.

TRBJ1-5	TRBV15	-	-	CATSTGRGNQPQHF	TGTGCCACCAGCACCGGACGGGGAAATCAGCCCCAGCATTTT
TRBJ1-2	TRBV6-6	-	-	CATKRPTGGYGYTF	TGTGCCACCAAGAGACCGACGGGGGGTTATGGCTACACCTTC
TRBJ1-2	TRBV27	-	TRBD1	CASTGQGSFGYTF	TGTGCCAGCACCGGACAGGGTAGTTTTGGCTACACCTTC
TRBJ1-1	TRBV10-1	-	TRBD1	CASSEDRVGDTEAFF	TGCGCCAGCAGCGAAGACAGGGTGGGTGACACTGAAGCTTTCTTT
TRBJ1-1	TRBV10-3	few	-	CAISEQSLEAFF	TGTGCCATCAGCGAACAGAGCCTTGAAGCTTTCTTT
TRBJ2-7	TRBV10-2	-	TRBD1	CASSWTGVEQYF	TGCGCCAGCAGTTGGACAGGGGTCGAGCAGTACTTC
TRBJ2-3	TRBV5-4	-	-	CASSPGADTQYF	TGTGCCAGCAGCCCCGGGGCAGATACGCAGTATTTT
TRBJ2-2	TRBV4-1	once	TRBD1	CASSQPIQGARTGELFF	TGCGCCAGCAGCCAACCCATCCAGGGGGCTCGGACCGGGGAGCTGTTTTTT
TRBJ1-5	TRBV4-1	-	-	CASSSRFREGNQPQHF	TGCGCCAGCAGCTCCCGGTTCAGGGAAGGGAATCAGCCCCAGCATTTT
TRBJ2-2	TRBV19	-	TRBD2	CASSIVGRAGTGELFF	TGTGCCAGTAGTATAGTCGGGAGGGCCGGAACCGGGGAGCTGTTTTTT
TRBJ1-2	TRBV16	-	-	CASSQSHVESYGYTF	TGTGCCAGCAGCCAATCTCACGTAGAGTCCTATGGCTACACCTTC
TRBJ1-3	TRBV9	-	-	CASSVAGNTIYF	TGTGCCAGCAGCGTAGCCGGAAACACCATATATTTT